These T cell receptor beta chains were read from a single sample in a study of blood T cell repertoires in COVID-19. Profiling relied on immunoSEQ multiplex PCR, and the TCRdb table lists in-frame clones only, not all of them. This table has 70,000 to 75,000 clones, about 79% appearing once. Sample: peripheral blood. The receptors here all came from a man aged 70-80 years with acute or convalescent COVID-19. Each CDR3 is given with its conserved first and last residue. A D gene is named only where the DNA matches it firmly. For some rows the clone size is stated as once, few or many, or as a class when expanded; others skip it.

-	TRBV27	-	TRBJ1-4	CASSLRGEGEKLFF	TGTGCCAGCAGTTTGAGAGGGGAGGGGGAAAAACTGTTTTTT
few	TRBV5-4	TRBD1	TRBJ1-2	CASSLDGQDNYGYTF	TGTGCCAGCAGCTTGGATGGACAGGACAACTATGGCTACACCTTC
once	TRBV3-1/TRBV3-2	TRBD1	TRBJ1-1	CASSQGGGLKNTEAFF	TGTGCCAGCAGCCAAGGAGGGGGCCTCAAGAACACTGAAGCTTTCTTT
-	TRBV28	-	TRBJ1-5	CASSLFGGSNQPQHF	TGTGCCAGCAGTTTATTTGGGGGCTCCAATCAGCCCCAGCATTTT
-	TRBV5-1	TRBD2	TRBJ2-2	CASSFSGSSTGELFF	TGCGCCAGCAGCTTCAGCGGGAGTTCAACGGGGGAGCTGTTTTTT
few	TRBV12-3/TRBV12-4	-	TRBJ1-1	CASRTSYTEAFF	TGTGCCAGCAGGACTTCTTACACTGAAGCTTTCTTT
-	TRBV29-1	-	TRBJ1-2	CSVGTPSPGGYTF	TGCAGCGTCGGGACACCTTCACCGGGTGGCTACACCTTC
-	TRBV2	TRBD1	TRBJ2-5	CASGRGAGGETQYF	TGTGCCAGCGGCAGAGGGGCAGGGGGCGAGACCCAGTACTTC
-	TRBV19	TRBD1	TRBJ2-1	CASSSRDSARQFF	TGTGCCAGTAGTTCACGGGACAGCGCCCGACAGTTCTTC
many	TRBV7-9	-	TRBJ1-1	CASSFIRGVPEAFF	TGTGCCAGCAGCTTTATCAGGGGAGTCCCTGAAGCTTTCTTT
-	TRBV28	-	TRBJ2-5	CASSLPGSGTGKTQYF	TGTGCCAGCAGTCTCCCCGGGTCGGGAACCGGGAAGACCCAGTACTTC